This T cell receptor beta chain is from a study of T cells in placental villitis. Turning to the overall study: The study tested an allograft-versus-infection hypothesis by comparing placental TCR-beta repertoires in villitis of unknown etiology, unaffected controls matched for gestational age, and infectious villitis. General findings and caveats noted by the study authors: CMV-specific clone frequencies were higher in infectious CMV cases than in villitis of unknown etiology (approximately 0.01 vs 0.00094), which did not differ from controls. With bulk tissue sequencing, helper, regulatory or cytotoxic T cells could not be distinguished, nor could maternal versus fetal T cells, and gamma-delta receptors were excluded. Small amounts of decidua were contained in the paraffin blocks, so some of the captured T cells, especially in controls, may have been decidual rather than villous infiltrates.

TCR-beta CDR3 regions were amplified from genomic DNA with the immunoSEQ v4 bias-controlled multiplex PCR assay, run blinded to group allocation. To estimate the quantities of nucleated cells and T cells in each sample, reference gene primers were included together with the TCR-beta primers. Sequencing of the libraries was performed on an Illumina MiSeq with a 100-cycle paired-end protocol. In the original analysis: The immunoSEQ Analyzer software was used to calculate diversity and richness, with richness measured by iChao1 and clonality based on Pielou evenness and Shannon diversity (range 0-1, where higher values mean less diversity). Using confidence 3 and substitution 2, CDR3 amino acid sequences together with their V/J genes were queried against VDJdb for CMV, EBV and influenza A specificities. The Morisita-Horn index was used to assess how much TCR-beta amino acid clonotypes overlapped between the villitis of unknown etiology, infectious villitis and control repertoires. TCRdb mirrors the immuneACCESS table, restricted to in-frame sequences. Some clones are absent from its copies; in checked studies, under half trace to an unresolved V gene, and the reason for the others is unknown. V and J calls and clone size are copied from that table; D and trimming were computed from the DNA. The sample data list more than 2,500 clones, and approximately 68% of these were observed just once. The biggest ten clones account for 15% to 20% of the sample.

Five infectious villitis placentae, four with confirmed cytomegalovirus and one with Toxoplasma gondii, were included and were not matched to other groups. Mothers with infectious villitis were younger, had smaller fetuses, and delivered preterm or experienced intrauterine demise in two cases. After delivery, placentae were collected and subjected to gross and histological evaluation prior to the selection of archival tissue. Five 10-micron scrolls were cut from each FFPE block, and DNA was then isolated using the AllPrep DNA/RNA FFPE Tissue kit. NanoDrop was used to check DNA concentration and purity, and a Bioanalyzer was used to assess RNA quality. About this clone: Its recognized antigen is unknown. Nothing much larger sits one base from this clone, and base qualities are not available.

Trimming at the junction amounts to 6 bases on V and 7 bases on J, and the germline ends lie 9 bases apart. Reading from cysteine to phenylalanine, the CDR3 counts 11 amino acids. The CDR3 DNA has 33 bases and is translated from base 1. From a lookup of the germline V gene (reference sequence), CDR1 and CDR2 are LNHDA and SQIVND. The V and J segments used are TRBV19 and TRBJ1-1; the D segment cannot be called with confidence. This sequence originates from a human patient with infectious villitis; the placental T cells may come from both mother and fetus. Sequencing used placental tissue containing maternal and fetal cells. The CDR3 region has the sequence CASRRRSEAFF. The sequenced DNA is TGTGCCAGTAGACGACGGAGTGAAGCTTTCTTT.